The 10 T cell receptor beta chains below all came from one sample that was sequenced in a study of blood T cells in healthy people across ages. With a J-beta primer mix and a sample-barcoded 5' primer, a second PCR ran about 7 to 12 cycles. A single record per CDR3 protein comes from TCRdb applying MiXCR to the 5' RACE reads. The sample carries approximately 1,000,000 distinct CDR3 sequences, over 35% recorded once. The sample was blood. The receptors shown here come from a woman between 55 and 75 years old in good health.

The chain combines TRBV12-3 or TRBV12-4 with TRBJ2-7; possible D gene TRBD2, 6 bases. The CDR3 is made up of 15 amino acids. V was trimmed by 8 bases and J by 3 bases, leaving 20 bases between them. The CDR3 spells CASSTAGTVSYEQYF. CDR3 in DNA: TGTGCCAGCTCCACCGCCGGGACTGTAAGCTACGAGCAGTACTTC.

This clonotype has a count of ten or more. One end of the junction fails to match germline, which may point to a read error. This chain uses TRBV5-1 with TRBJ2-3; TRBD1 matches 9 bases. This CDR3 comprises 14 residues. Per germline, CDR1 SGHRS and CDR2 YFSETQ. CDR3 sequence (DNA): TGTGCCAGCAGCCTCGGACAGGGGCCGGATACGCAGTATTTT. Translation: CASSLGQGPDTQYF.

J is TRBJ2-5 and V is TRBV5-1, with a possible D match to TRBD1 (6 bases). Looked up from germline, CDR1 is SGHRS and CDR2 is YFSETQ. V lost 2 bases and J lost 3, with 14 bases in between. CDR3 length: 15 residues. The CDR3 DNA reads TGCGCCAGCAGCTTCAGGGGCAGAATGAAAGAGACCCAGTACTTC. Residues: CASSFRGRMKETQYF.

This chain joins TRBV20-1 and TRBJ2-5; TRBD2 might be the D (5 bases). Between the trimmed V and J ends, which lost 4 bases and 11 bases, there was a span of 23 bases. CDR1 DFQATT and CDR2 SNEGSKA come from the germline V gene (reference sequence). The CDR3 spans 14 residues. As DNA, the CDR3 is TGCAGTGCTACTGAAGGGAATAGCGACCATGAGCAGTACTTC. Translating gives CSATEGNSDHEQYF.

Only a few counts were recorded for this clonotype. The rearrangement joins TRBV7-9 to TRBJ2-7, with 10 positions matching TRBD1. V was clipped by 10 bases and J by 4 bases; unmatched bases: 19. This CDR3 has 17 residues. The V gene's germline CDR1 is SEHNR and CDR2 FQNEAQ (reference sequence). CDR3 sequence: CATRGDRGSLFGYEQYF. CDR3 sequence (DNA): TGTGCCACCAGGGGGGACAGGGGATCGCTTTTCGGGTACGAGCAGTACTTC.

The chain links TRBV20-1 to TRBJ2-7; D is unresolved. The CDR3 length is 15 residues. Trimming pared 4 bases from V and 5 bases from J, leaving 21 bases between. Germline-derived CDR1 and CDR2 are DFQATT and SNEGSKA (reference sequence). This CDR3 reads CSATSGPRGIHEQYF. CDR3 nucleotide sequence: TGCAGTGCTACGTCGGGTCCGAGAGGCATCCACGAGCAGTACTTC.

The CDR3 DNA follows: TGTGCCTCCGGCGGGACTAGCGGGTACGAGCAGTACTTC. It encodes CASGGTSGYEQYF. The V gene is TRBV6-1, the J gene TRBJ2-7, with 12 positions matching TRBD2. V shed 11 bases and J 4 bases; nucleotides not matched to a gene: 6. CDR1 and CDR2 (germline): MNHNS, SASEGT. The CDR3 loop spans 13 amino acids.

The chain uses TRBV5-1 and TRBJ1-2; D might be TRBD1 (5 bases). Trimming removed 2 bases from V and 6 bases from J, with 14 bases in between. CDR3 length equals 14 residues. The germline V gene encodes CDR1 SGHRS and CDR2 YFSETQ. Written as DNA, the CDR3 is TGCGCCAGCAGCTTTGGGGGAGGCAGCCATGGCTACACCTTC. This sequence encodes CASSFGGGSHGYTF.

This clonotype was seen more than once but under ten times. The chain recombines TRBV5-1 with TRBJ2-1; 10 bases are a match to TRBD2. CDR3 length: 15 residues. The V segment lost 4 bases and the J segment 7 bases; nucleotides outside the gene matches: 8. Germline-derived CDR1 and CDR2 are SGHRS and YFSETQ. The CDR3 nucleotides read TGCGCCAGCAGCCCCTCTAGCGGGAGTGGGAATGAGCAGTTCTTC. This sequence encodes CASSPSSGSGNEQFF. Together with reference TRBV5-1 and TRBJ2-1, the CDR3 gives the full variable domain: KAGVTQTPRYLIKTRGQQVTLSCSPISGHRSVSWYQQTPGQGLQFLFEYFSETQRNKGNFPGRFSGRQFSNSRSEMNVSTLELGDSALYLCASSPSSGSGNEQFFGPGTRLTVL.

V usage is TRBV21-1 and J usage is TRBJ2-1; the D call in the table, TRBD2, was not verified against the DNA. TRBV21-1 is designated a pseudogene. The CDR3 has 10 amino acids. This CDR3 reads CASSGGTQFF. The DNA of the CDR3 is TGTGCCAGTTCAGGAGGGACCCAGTTCTTC.